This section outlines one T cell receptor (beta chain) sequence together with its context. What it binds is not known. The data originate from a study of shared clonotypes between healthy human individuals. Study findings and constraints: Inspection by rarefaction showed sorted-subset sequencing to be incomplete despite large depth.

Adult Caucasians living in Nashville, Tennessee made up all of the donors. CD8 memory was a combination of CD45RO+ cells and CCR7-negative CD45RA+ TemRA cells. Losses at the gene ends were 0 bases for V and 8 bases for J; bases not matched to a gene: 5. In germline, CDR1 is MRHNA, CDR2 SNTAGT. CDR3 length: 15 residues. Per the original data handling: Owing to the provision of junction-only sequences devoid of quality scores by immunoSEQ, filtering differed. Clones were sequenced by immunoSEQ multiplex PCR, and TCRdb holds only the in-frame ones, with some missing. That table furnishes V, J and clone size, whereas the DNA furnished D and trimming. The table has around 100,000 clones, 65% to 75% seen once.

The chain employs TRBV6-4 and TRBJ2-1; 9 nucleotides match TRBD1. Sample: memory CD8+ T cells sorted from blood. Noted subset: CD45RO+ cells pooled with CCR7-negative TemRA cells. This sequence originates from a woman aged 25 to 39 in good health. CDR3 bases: TGTGCCAGCAGTGACTCGGGACAGGGTGGCGATGAGCAGTTCTTC. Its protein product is CASSDSGQGGDEQFF.